A single TCR beta chain is shown here with its context. Its specificity is unknown. Between the trimmed V and J ends, which lost 6 bases and 2 bases, there was a span of 11 bases. Germline CDR1 is MNHEY and CDR2 is SVGEGT. The CDR3 length is 14 residues. From the 5' RACE reads, TCRdb called clonotypes with MiXCR, one entry per CDR3 protein. The sample lists 350,000 to 550,000 distinct CDR3 sequences, roughly 27% occurring once. The sample belongs to a study of CD8 T cells in ankylosing spondylitis. Study-level points and caveats: Earlier literature documents some of the motif variants in reactive arthritis synovial fluid and blood. Matched synovial fluid from ankylosing spondylitis patients was reported to be enriched for disease-linked clones. Clones linked to disease, bearing a CD8+ phenotype, were relatively rare in peripheral blood. Seemingly characteristic of ankylosing spondylitis blood was a TCR beta motif consisting of under ten highly homologous variants.

What was sequenced was blood, either unsorted or a sorted T cell fraction (not recorded which). The chain has TRBV6-2 or TRBV6-3 and TRBJ2-4; D gene ambiguous. The TCR originated in a male donor with ankylosing spondylitis. The CDR3 here is CASSWVGTKNIQYF. CDR3 sequence (DNA): TGTGCCAGCAGCTGGGTTGGCACCAAAAACATTCAGTACTTC.